This T cell receptor (beta chain) was profiled in a study of T cell responses to AZD1222 COVID-19 vaccine. Germline V gene sequence: CDR1 MNHEY, CDR2 SMNVEV (reference sequence). J was trimmed by 2 bases and V by 2 bases; bases with no gene match: 1. The CDR3 sequence is 15 residues long. With respect to this clone: The target antigen is unknown.

General study points: There were vaccine-associated CD4 TCRs across spike, dominant at 160-218 and 743-854. There were mostly white British donors and more females than males, and clonal diversity was possibly underestimated. Nearly half of the spike-specific TCRs reportedly recognize variant regions that carry no mutations.

Here immunoSEQ multiplex PCR was the method, and the copy in TCRdb shows in-frame clones only, minus some. The repertoire holds roughly 200,000 clones, with more than 80% as singletons. The material was peripheral blood, obtained 28 days after the second dose of the MenACWY control vaccine. This clonotype was sampled from an adult who received the MenACWY meningococcal vaccine as a control. The genes are TRBV27 and TRBJ1-4, with 8 bases aligning to TRBD1. The CDR3 spells CASSLGTGTNEKLFF. DNA for the CDR3: TGTGCCAGCAGTTTAGGGACAGGTACTAATGAAAAACTGTTTTTT.